This TCR beta chain is from a study of cytomegalovirus exposure and HLA in healthy donors. Across the whole study: Assignment to the Caucasian-associated ancestry cluster applied to roughly 80% of the roughly 420 genotyped donors.

The PCR was carried out with 60 Vbeta primers and 13 Jbeta primers. Assay used: immunoSEQ multiplex PCR; TCRdb lists only in-frame clones, some missing. The table lists 100,000 to 150,000 clones, roughly 85% of them singletons. This CDR3 is 15 amino acids long. CDR1 is SGHDT and CDR2 is YYEEEE in the germline V gene. The trim removed 4 bases at V and 5 bases at J, leaving 10 bases unmatched. Source material: PBMCs. This TCR derives from a man in his forties in good health and CMV-seronegative. The J gene is TRBJ1-1, the V gene TRBV5-6; 8 bases align to TRBD1. The CDR3 region has the DNA TGTGCCAGCAGCGGAACCGGGACAGGACATACTGAAGCTTTCTTT. Its protein product is CASSGTGTGHTEAFF.